This is a list of T cell receptor beta chains from one sample in a study of control samples from healthy donors and cancer patients. TCRdb's table, derived via immunoSEQ multiplex PCR, lists solely in-frame clones and lacks some. The sample contains fewer than 30,000 clones, roughly 89% of which appear only once. Source material: PBMCs. These receptor sequences come from a woman in her thirties or forties with lung cancer. Each CDR3 is given with its conserved first and last residue. The order of the fields is CDR3 DNA, CDR3 protein, J gene, clone size, V gene, D gene. D genes are given only for firm matches. Clone size, where shown, is once, few, many, or a class for clones that have expanded.

DNA: TGTGCCAGCAGTTCAAACTCTGGGAGCAATCAGCCCCAGCATTTT; CDR3: CASSSNSGSNQPQHF; J: TRBJ1-5; size: -; V: TRBV28; D: -
DNA: TGTGCCAGCAGCAGTGGGACAGCCAACAATGAGCAGTTCTTC; CDR3: CASSSGTANNEQFF; J: TRBJ2-1; size: -; V: TRBV11-3; D: TRBD1
DNA: TGTGCCAGCAGCTTAAACACAAATAATTCACCCCTCCACTTT; CDR3: CASSLNTNNSPLHF; J: TRBJ1-6; size: -; V: TRBV7-9; D: -
DNA: TGTGCCAGCAGCTTACGTCTAGCAGCCCACGAGCAGTACTTC; CDR3: CASSLRLAAHEQYF; J: TRBJ2-7; size: -; V: TRBV11-2; D: -
DNA: TGTGCCAGCAGTGACTCGAAAGGGGCTCACACCGGGGAGCTGTTTTTT; CDR3: CASSDSKGAHTGELFF; J: TRBJ2-2; size: -; V: TRBV6-4; D: -
DNA: TGTGCCAGCAGCAAGGGCCAAACCGGGGAGCTGTTTTTT; CDR3: CASSKGQTGELFF; J: TRBJ2-2; size: few; V: TRBV7-3; D: -
DNA: TGTGCCAGCAACCGGTTCCAGGGGAGAGATTCACCCCTCCACTTT; CDR3: CASNRFQGRDSPLHF; J: TRBJ1-6; size: -; V: TRBV7-9; D: -
DNA: TGTGCAAGTCGCCTGGGGATTCCGGGACACAACTATGGCTACACCTTC; CDR3: CASRLGIPGHNYGYTF; J: TRBJ1-2; size: -; V: TRBV12-2; D: -
DNA: TGTGCCAGCAGCTTAGGGGACGGTATATTTTCACCCCTCCACTTT; CDR3: CASSLGDGIFSPLHF; J: TRBJ1-6; size: -; V: TRBV11-2; D: -
DNA: TGTGCCAGCAGTGAAATTGCGGGGACCTTAGGCACCATATATTTT; CDR3: CASSEIAGTLGTIYF; J: TRBJ1-3; size: -; V: TRBV6-1; D: -
DNA: TGTGCCAGCAGCCCGGACCAGGGTGGGCGCCAAGAGACCCAGTACTTC; CDR3: CASSPDQGGRQETQYF; J: TRBJ2-5; size: -; V: TRBV9; D: -
DNA: TGTGCCAGCAGTCAGGGGCGAGCTAACTATGGCTACACCTTC; CDR3: CASSQGRANYGYTF; J: TRBJ1-2; size: -; V: TRBV6-6; D: -
DNA: TGTGCCTGGAGTCAGGACAGGGGTTGGCGAGAAAAACTGTTTTTT; CDR3: CAWSQDRGWREKLFF; J: TRBJ1-4; size: once; V: TRBV30; D: TRBD1
DNA: TGTGCCAGCCAGTGGGGGGAGGGGACCGGGGAGCTGTTTTTT; CDR3: CASQWGEGTGELFF; J: TRBJ2-2; size: -; V: TRBV28; D: TRBD2
DNA: TGTGCCAGCAGCTTACTAGGGTATGGCAATCAGCCCCAGCATTTT; CDR3: CASSLLGYGNQPQHF; J: TRBJ1-5; size: -; V: TRBV5-5; D: -
DNA: TGTGCCAGCAGCTGGAGCTACGAGCAGTACTTC; CDR3: CASSWSYEQYF; J: TRBJ2-7; size: -; V: TRBV5-6; D: -
DNA: TGTGCCAGCAGTCCCCAGGGACCTCAGCCCCAGCATTTT; CDR3: CASSPQGPQPQHF; J: TRBJ1-5; size: few; V: TRBV27; D: -
DNA: TGTGCCAGCAGCTTAGTATTCAATCCGGGACAGGACAATGAGCAGTTCTTC; CDR3: CASSLVFNPGQDNEQFF; J: TRBJ2-1; size: -; V: TRBV7-9; D: TRBD1
DNA: TGTGCCAGCTCACCAAGGACTGGAACCTACGAGCAGTACTTC; CDR3: CASSPRTGTYEQYF; J: TRBJ2-7; size: -; V: TRBV18; D: -
DNA: TGTGCCAGCAGTTTTAGCAATCAGCCCCAGCATTTT; CDR3: CASSFSNQPQHF; J: TRBJ1-5; size: -; V: TRBV6-6; D: -
DNA: TGTGCCAGTAGTATGATGGGCTCTGGAAACACCATATATTTT; CDR3: CASSMMGSGNTIYF; J: TRBJ1-3; size: -; V: TRBV19; D: -
DNA: TGTGCCAGCATCGTTTCCTCCTATAATTCACCCCTCCACTTT; CDR3: CASIVSSYNSPLHF; J: TRBJ1-6; size: -; V: TRBV6-5; D: -
DNA: TGCAGTGTTACTATCTGGGGTGAAGCTTTCTTT; CDR3: CSVTIWGEAFF; J: TRBJ1-1; size: -; V: TRBV20-1; D: -
DNA: TGTGCCAGCAGCTTAATGGGACGGCTCAATCAGCCCCAGCATTTT; CDR3: CASSLMGRLNQPQHF; J: TRBJ1-5; size: -; V: TRBV7-2; D: -
DNA: TGTGCCAGCTTCCCGGGTAGCAGGGCCTATGGCTACACCTTC; CDR3: CASFPGSRAYGYTF; J: TRBJ1-2; size: -; V: TRBV28; D: -
DNA: TGTGCCAGCAGCAAAGAGGCGGACGGTTCGAGCTACACCTTC; CDR3: CASSKEADGSSYTF; J: TRBJ1-2; size: -; V: TRBV21-1; D: -
DNA: TGTGCCAGCAGCTTATTAAGGACTTCAACTAATGAAAAACTGTTTTTT; CDR3: CASSLLRTSTNEKLFF; J: TRBJ1-4; size: -; V: TRBV5-6; D: -
DNA: TGTGCCAGTAGTATAGGATTTGACAATCAGCCCCAGCATTTT; CDR3: CASSIGFDNQPQHF; J: TRBJ1-5; size: -; V: TRBV19; D: -
DNA: TGTGCCAGCACCCTCACGAGGACGAACACTGAAGCTTTCTTT; CDR3: CASTLTRTNTEAFF; J: TRBJ1-1; size: -; V: TRBV2; D: -
DNA: TGTGCCAGCAGCCTCCGGGTTGCGGCTGTGAATGAGCAGTTCTTC; CDR3: CASSLRVAAVNEQFF; J: TRBJ2-1; size: few; V: TRBV7-8; D: -
DNA: TGTGCCTGGACCGAGGGTGGGAACGTGTTTTTT; CDR3: CAWTEGGNVFF; J: TRBJ1-4; size: -; V: TRBV30; D: -
DNA: TGCGCCAGCAGCCCAAGCGGGGGCCTTAACACCGGGGAGCTGTTTTTT; CDR3: CASSPSGGLNTGELFF; J: TRBJ2-2; size: -; V: TRBV5-1; D: TRBD2
DNA: TGTGCCAGCAGCCAAGAGAACAGGAACACTGAAGCTTTCTTT; CDR3: CASSQENRNTEAFF; J: TRBJ1-1; size: -; V: TRBV3-1/TRBV3-2; D: -
DNA: TGCGCCAGCAGCCAAGATTTATATGGCTACACCTTC; CDR3: CASSQDLYGYTF; J: TRBJ1-2; size: -; V: TRBV4-3; D: -
DNA: TGTGCCAGCATCCAAGTCCGGGGATACAATGAGCAGTTCTTC; CDR3: CASIQVRGYNEQFF; J: TRBJ2-1; size: once; V: TRBV7-9; D: -
DNA: TGTGCCAGCAGTCCGGGCGGGGGGGCGCTCGGGCAGTTCTTC; CDR3: CASSPGGGALGQFF; J: TRBJ2-1; size: -; V: TRBV6-2/TRBV6-3; D: TRBD2
DNA: TGTGCCAGCAGCAGGGGAGCCCACAATGAGCAGTTCTTC; CDR3: CASSRGAHNEQFF; J: TRBJ2-1; size: -; V: TRBV6-5; D: -
DNA: TGTGCCAGCAGTTTCCAGGGAAATGAGCAGTTCTTC; CDR3: CASSFQGNEQFF; J: TRBJ2-1; size: -; V: TRBV12-3/TRBV12-4; D: -
DNA: TGTGCCAGCAGTGAGGGCAAAATTAGCAATCAGCCCCAGCATTTT; CDR3: CASSEGKISNQPQHF; J: TRBJ1-5; size: once; V: TRBV2; D: -
DNA: TGCGCCAGCAGCTTGGGCCACGCAGATTTCTCTGGGGCCAACGTCCTGACTTTC; CDR3: CASSLGHADFSGANVLTF; J: TRBJ2-6; size: -; V: TRBV5-1; D: -
DNA: TGTGCCAGCAGCCCAACCACCACGGATGAAAAACTGTTTTTT; CDR3: CASSPTTTDEKLFF; J: TRBJ1-4; size: few; V: TRBV7-9; D: -
DNA: TGTGCCAGTAGTTTTCCCTACGCCGGGACAGGGGTGGGCTACACCTTC; CDR3: CASSFPYAGTGVGYTF; J: TRBJ1-2; size: -; V: TRBV19; D: TRBD1
DNA: TGTGCCAGCAGCTTAGATGGACTAGGCGGCTCCTACGAGCAGTACTTC; CDR3: CASSLDGLGGSYEQYF; J: TRBJ2-7; size: few; V: TRBV11-3; D: TRBD2
DNA: TGTGCCAGCAGTGAATCGCGGGAGAACACTGAAGCTTTCTTT; CDR3: CASSESRENTEAFF; J: TRBJ1-1; size: -; V: TRBV25-1; D: -
DNA: TGTGCCAGCAGTGAAGAAATGGCGGGGCCCACTGAAGCTTTCTTT; CDR3: CASSEEMAGPTEAFF; J: TRBJ1-1; size: -; V: TRBV6-1; D: -
DNA: TGTGCCACAGGGACAGGCATTTACGAGCAGTACTTC; CDR3: CATGTGIYEQYF; J: TRBJ2-7; size: once; V: TRBV6-5; D: TRBD1
DNA: TGTGCCAGTAGTATGGGGACTAGCGGGGGGACCACAGATACGCAGTATTTT; CDR3: CASSMGTSGGTTDTQYF; J: TRBJ2-3; size: -; V: TRBV19; D: TRBD2
DNA: TGTGCCAGCTCACCATCAGGGAAGAACACTGAAGCTTTCTTT; CDR3: CASSPSGKNTEAFF; J: TRBJ1-1; size: once; V: TRBV18; D: -
DNA: TGTGCCAGCAGTCCCCTCGGGGGAGGCACTGAAGCTTTCTTT; CDR3: CASSPLGGGTEAFF; J: TRBJ1-1; size: -; V: TRBV28; D: -
DNA: TGCAGCGTCTACAGAGACTACGAGCAGTACTTC; CDR3: CSVYRDYEQYF; J: TRBJ2-7; size: once; V: TRBV29-1; D: -
DNA: TGTGCCTGGAGTCAGAGGGATTATAGGTACGAGCAGTACTTC; CDR3: CAWSQRDYRYEQYF; J: TRBJ2-7; size: -; V: TRBV30; D: -
DNA: TGTGCCAGCAGCTTACTTGAGCAGCCCCAGCATTTT; CDR3: CASSLLEQPQHF; J: TRBJ1-5; size: -; V: TRBV7-4; D: -
DNA: TGTGCCAGCAGCTTGGCCGGGACAATAACCCCCTACGAGCAGTACTTC; CDR3: CASSLAGTITPYEQYF; J: TRBJ2-7; size: -; V: TRBV7-8; D: -